The entry below gives a single T cell receptor beta chain sequence along with its context. Method: immunoSEQ multiplex PCR; TCRdb's copy keeps in-frame clones and lacks some. The sample counts 30,000 or so clones, none seen once; the ten largest own around 3%. This specimen belongs to a study of T cells after posttransplantation cyclophosphamide. Sample: PBMCs. This sequence originates from a woman aged 55-69 years in good health, CMV-negative, and a related stem cell transplant donor.

The CDR3 region is CASSSQGTNTGELFF. The CDR3 DNA sequence: TGTGCCAGCAGCTCCCAGGGGACGAACACCGGGGAGCTGTTTTTT. The J gene is TRBJ2-2, the V gene TRBV7-2, with D possibly TRBD1 on 6 matching bases. Per the germline V gene, CDR1 is SGHTA and CDR2 is FQGNSA. This CDR3 region has 15 residues. Trimming took 4 bases from V and 0 from J, leaving 9 bases between them.